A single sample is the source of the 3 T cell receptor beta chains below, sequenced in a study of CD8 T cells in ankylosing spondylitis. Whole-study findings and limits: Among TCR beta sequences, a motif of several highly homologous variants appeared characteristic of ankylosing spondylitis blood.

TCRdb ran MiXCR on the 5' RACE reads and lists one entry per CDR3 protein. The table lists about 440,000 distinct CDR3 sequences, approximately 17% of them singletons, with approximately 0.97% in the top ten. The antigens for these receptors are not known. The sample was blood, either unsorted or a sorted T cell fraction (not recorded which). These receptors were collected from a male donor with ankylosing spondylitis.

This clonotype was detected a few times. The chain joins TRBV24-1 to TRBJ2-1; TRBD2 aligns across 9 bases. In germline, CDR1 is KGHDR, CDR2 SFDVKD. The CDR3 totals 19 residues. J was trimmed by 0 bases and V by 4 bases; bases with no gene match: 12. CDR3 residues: CATSEPGETSGVSYNEQFF. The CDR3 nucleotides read TGTGCCACCAGTGAACCCGGGGAGACTAGCGGAGTCTCCTACAATGAGCAGTTCTTC.

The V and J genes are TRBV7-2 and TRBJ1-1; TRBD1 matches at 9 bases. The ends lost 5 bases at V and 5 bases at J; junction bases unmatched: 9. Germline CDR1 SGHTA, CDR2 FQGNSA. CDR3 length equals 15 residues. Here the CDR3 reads CASSLVQGARTEAFF. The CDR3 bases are TGTGCCAGCAGCCTCGTACAGGGGGCTCGTACTGAAGCTTTCTTT.

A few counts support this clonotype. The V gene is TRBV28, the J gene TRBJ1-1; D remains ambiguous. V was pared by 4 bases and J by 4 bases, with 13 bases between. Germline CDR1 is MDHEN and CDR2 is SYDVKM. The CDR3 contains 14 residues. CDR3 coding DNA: TGTGCCAGCAGTTCCGACCCCGGGAGCACTGAAGCTTTCTTT. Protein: CASSSDPGSTEAFF. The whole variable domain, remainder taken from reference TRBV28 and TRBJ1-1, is DVKVTQSSRYLVKRTGEKVFLECVQDMDHENMFWYRQDPGLGLRLIYFSYDVKMKEKGDIPEGYSVSREKKERFSLILESASTNQTSMYLCASSSDPGSTEAFFGQGTRLTVV.